Included here is one TCR beta chain sequence, with context. Data came from immunoSEQ multiplex PCR; TCRdb stores just in-frame clones and leaves some out. The table records around 390,000 clones, about 83% of them present only once. Membership in each cohort depended on participant-reported clinical history. The study counted Cohort 3 donors as recovered given two negative PCRs, clearance, or symptom resolution. The data originate from a study of blood T cell repertoires in COVID-19. Study at large: COVID-19 samples, acute and convalescent, were from the United States, Italy and Spain.

This CDR3 has 16 residues. The source is a woman aged 50 to 65 who had recovered from COVID-19. The V and J genes are TRBV21-1 and TRBJ1-6; the DNA was not used to check the table's D call, TRBD1. TRBV21-1 is an annotated pseudogene. What was sequenced was PBMCs or T cells enriched from blood (not recorded which). The chain's CDR3 is CASSKGGWQGDSPLHF. In DNA, the CDR3 is TGTGCCAGCAGCAAAGGAGGTTGGCAGGGGGACTCACCCCTCCACTTT.